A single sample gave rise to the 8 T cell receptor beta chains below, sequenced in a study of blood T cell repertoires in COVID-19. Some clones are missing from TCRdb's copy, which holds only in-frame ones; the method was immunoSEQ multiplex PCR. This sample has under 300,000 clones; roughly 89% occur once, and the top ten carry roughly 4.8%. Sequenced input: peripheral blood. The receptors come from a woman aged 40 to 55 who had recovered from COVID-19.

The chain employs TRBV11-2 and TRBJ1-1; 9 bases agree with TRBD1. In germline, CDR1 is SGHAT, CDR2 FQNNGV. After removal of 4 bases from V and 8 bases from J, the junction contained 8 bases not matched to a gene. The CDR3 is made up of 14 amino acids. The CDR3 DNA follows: TGTGCCAGCAGCTCGAACACAGGGGGCTTGGAAGCTTTCTTT. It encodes CASSSNTGGLEAFF.

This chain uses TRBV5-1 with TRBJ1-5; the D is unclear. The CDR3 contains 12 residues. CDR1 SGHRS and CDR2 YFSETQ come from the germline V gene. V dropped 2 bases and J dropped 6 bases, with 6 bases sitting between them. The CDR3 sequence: CASSFPCQPQHF. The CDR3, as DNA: TGCGCCAGCAGCTTCCCATGTCAGCCCCAGCATTTT.

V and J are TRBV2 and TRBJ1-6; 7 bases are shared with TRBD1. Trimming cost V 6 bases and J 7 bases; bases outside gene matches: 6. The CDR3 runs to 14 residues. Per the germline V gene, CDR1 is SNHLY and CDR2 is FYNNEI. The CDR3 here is CASRRGTENSPLHF. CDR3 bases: TGTGCCAGCAGACGCGGGACAGAGAATTCACCCCTCCACTTT.

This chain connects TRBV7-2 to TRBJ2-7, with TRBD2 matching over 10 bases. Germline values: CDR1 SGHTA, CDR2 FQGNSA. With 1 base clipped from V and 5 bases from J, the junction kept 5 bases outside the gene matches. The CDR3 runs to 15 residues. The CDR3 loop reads CASSLDGAGGDEQYV. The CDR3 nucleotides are TGTGCCAGCAGCTTAGATGGAGCGGGAGGGGACGAGCAGTACGTC.

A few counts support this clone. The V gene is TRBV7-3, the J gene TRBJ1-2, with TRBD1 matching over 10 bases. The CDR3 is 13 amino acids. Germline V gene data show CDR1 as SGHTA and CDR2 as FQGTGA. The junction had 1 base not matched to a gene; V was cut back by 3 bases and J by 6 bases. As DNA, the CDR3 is TGTGCCAGCAGCTTGGGGACAGGGGATGGCTACACCTTC. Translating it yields CASSLGTGDGYTF.

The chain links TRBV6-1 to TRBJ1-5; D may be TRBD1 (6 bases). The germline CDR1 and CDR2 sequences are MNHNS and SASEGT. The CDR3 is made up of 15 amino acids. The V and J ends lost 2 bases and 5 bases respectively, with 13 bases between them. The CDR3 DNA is TGTGCCAGCAGTGAAACCCGGGACATTCATCAGCCCCAGCATTTT. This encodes CASSETRDIHQPQHF.

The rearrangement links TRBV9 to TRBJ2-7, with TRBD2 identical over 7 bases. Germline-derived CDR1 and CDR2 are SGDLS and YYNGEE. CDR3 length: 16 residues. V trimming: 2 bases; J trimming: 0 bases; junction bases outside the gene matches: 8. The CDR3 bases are TGTGCCAGCAGCGTCCAACCTTGCGGGAGCTCCTACGAGCAGTACGTC. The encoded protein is CASSVQPCGSSYEQYV.

The CDR3 reads CASSLAGQGARLDGYTF. The CDR3, as DNA: TGTGCCAGCAGCTTGGCAGGACAGGGGGCGCGACTCGATGGCTACACCTTC. V gene TRBV5-6 combines with J gene TRBJ1-2; TRBD1 aligns across 11 bases. CDR1 and CDR2 from the germline V gene are SGHDT and YYEEEE. The CDR3 has 17 residues. After removal of 0 bases from V and 6 bases from J, the junction contained 10 bases not matched to a gene.